This T cell receptor (beta chain) was observed in a study of blood T cell repertoires in COVID-19. In the study overall: In each case, the material was cDNA or gDNA derived from T cells, B-cell-depleted T cells, or PBMCs.

Measured with immunoSEQ multiplex PCR; TCRdb has only the in-frame clones, and not every one. The table lists 65,000 to 90,000 clones, roughly four fifths of them singletons. The CDR3 extends over 14 amino acids. V was clipped by 5 bases and J by 4 bases, with 14 bases between them. Germline CDR1 MNHEY, CDR2 SMNVEV (reference sequence). This chain links TRBV27 with TRBJ1-1, with TRBD1 as a possible D gene (5 bases). Sample: peripheral blood. This sequence originates from a man in his 60s with acute or convalescent COVID-19. CDR3 sequence reads: CASSLTGRGTEAFF. The CDR3 nucleotides read TGTGCCAGCAGTCTCACCGGGAGGGGCACTGAAGCTTTCTTT.